This TCR beta chain derives from a study of blood T cells in healthy people across ages. Study-wide results and limits: Total diversity from one million sequenced T cells was likely underestimated.

This clonotype was counted only a few times. Its cognate antigen is unknown. The CDR3 is 14 amino acids. Trimming at V came to 6 bases and at J to 7 bases, leaving 11 bases not matched to a gene. Next came a second PCR, run for about 6 to 11 cycles, which used a sample-barcoded 5' primer along with a J-beta primer mix. The authors tagged each cDNA molecule using a template-switch adaptor with 12 random nucleotides. MiXCR was run by TCRdb on the 5' RACE reads, yielding one entry per CDR3 protein. The sample shows roughly 1,700,000 distinct CDR3 sequences, under 30% of them seen only once. Material for sequencing was blood. The TCR originated in a woman in her twenties or thirties in good health. V gene TRBV12-3 or TRBV12-4 combines with J gene TRBJ2-5; 7 bases are shared with TRBD1. The CDR3 nucleotides read TGTGCCAGCAGAACGCCTAGGGACAGTGCGACCCAGTACTTC. Translated, it gives CASRTPRDSATQYF.